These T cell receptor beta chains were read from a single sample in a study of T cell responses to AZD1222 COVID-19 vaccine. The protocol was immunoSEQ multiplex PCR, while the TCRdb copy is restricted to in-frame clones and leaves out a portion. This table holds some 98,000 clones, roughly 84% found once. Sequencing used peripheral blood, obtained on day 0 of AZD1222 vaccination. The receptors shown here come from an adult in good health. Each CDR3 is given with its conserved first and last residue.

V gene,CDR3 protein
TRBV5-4,CASSLGQQPTQYF
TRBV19,CASSINTDSGNTIYF
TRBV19,CASSMRQGVYGYTF
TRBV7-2,CASSSITYGYTF
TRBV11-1,CASSPPRVAYEQYF
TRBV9,CASSTGGGNVDF
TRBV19,CASSIPTVNTEAFF
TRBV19,CASSSYNEQFF
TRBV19,CASSIGADSDTQYF
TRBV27,CASREGLKAFF
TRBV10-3,CAISDLYGYTF
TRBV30,CAWSRDSYGYTF
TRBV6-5,CASSRTGGTEAFF
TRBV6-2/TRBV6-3,CASSSPVGNSPLHF
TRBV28,CASSHPPGTSNQPQHF
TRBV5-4,CASSLGTRGAETEAFF
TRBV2,CASSSGGAANYGYTF
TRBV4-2,CASSQETGVYGYTF
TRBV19,CASSIRGTPRRTEAFF
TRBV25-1,CASITTGRSNQPQHF
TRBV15,CATSRDEGYEQYF
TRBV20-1,CSASRPQGGSKKLFF
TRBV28,CASSFDGINTEAFF
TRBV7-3,CASSITGSYEQYF
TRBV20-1,CSASGGGALANYGYTF
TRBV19,CASGGGRGYNSPLHF
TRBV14,CASSQEQVGELFF
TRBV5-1,CASSLVRAGPHEQYF
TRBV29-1,CSVTGLIAGELFF
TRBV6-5,CASSYGGQGDAGELFF
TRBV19,CASSPRRVGLMNTGELFF
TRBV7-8,CASSLNSDSQGKGTQYF
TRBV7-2,CASSLGRGGNQPQHF
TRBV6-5,CASSYFGVVGGDTQYF
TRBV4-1,CASSQPLAKNIQYF
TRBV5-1,CASSFGQGAGYEQYF
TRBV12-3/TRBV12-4,CASRAGAYEQYF
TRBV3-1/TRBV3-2,CASSQPSGVRTDTQYF
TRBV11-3,CASSYTGGPDTQYF
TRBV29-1,CSARGTGAGANVLTF
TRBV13,CASSQGQGTLNTQYF
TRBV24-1,CATSDGRTLNTEAFF
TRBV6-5,CASRPGTAPQHF
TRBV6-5,CAASLGTGRNEQFF
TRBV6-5,CASSRGTGLDEQFF
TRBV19,CASSTTTDTQYF